This paragraph covers one TCR beta chain sequence. Antigen specificity is unknown. Collection of lesional scalp punch biopsies and peripheral blood was performed in alopecia areata patients. This sample was taken from a study of CD8+ T cells in alopecia areata. Study observations and caveats: Resident alphabeta T-cell populations of normal skin are likewise subject to sequencing in scalp samples. Higher clonality than in normal scalp was seen in lesional scalp, especially alopecia totalis/universalis.

This CDR3 is 18 amino acids long. Germline V gene data show CDR1 as MNHEY and CDR2 as SMNVEV (reference sequence). V was clipped by 4 bases and J by 7 bases; unmatched bases: 15. It was cDNA, reverse transcribed from extracted RNA, that served as the sequencing template. Measured with immunoSEQ multiplex PCR; TCRdb has only the in-frame clones, and not every one. This sample has approximately 99,000 clones, with approximately 61% found just once. The genes are TRBV27 and TRBJ2-1; 11 nucleotides agree with TRBD2. The specimen sequenced was NKG2D-low CD8+ T cells sorted from blood. The TCR was taken from a human donor with alopecia areata. The CDR3 sequence: CASSSLPLLAGAENEQFF. Written as DNA, the CDR3 is TGTGCCAGCAGTTCCCTACCCTTACTAGCGGGAGCCGAGAATGAGCAGTTCTTC.